The subject of this entry is one T cell receptor beta chain. This clonotype occurred many times. Its antigen is unknown. No base qualities exist here, and no much larger clone lies one base off it. The CDR3 contains 14 residues, cysteine and phenylalanine counted. The only DNA kept is the CDR3, 42 bases in frame from the first base. The junction shows trimming of 3 bases on V and 3 bases on J, and the gene matches do not reach 2 bases of it. The germline V gene sets CDR1 to SGHAT and CDR2 to FQNNGV. This entry belongs to a study of Graves' ophthalmopathy and Graves' hyperthyroidism (dated by TCRdb to between 2018 and 2020). Notes on the research overall: Peripheral blood was collected at initial diagnosis, before any treatment. Following sampling, methimazole starting at 30 mg daily was administered to hyperthyroidism patients, and high-dose intravenous methylprednisolone was administered to ophthalmopathy patients. To explore V-J signatures distinguishing ophthalmopathy from hyperthyroidism, a discovery set of more than 95 patients (roughly 42 ophthalmopathy, some 55 stable hyperthyroidism) was enrolled. In total, 135 blood samples were TCR-sequenced: 40 to 45 ophthalmopathy, approximately 80 hyperthyroidism and around 17 hyperthyroidism-to-ophthalmopathy patients. TCR beta repertoire signatures were used to distinguish Graves' ophthalmopathy from Graves' hyperthyroidism and to predict progression to ophthalmopathy. The independent validation cohort included 20 or so hyperthyroidism patients plus 17 patients who later progressed from hyperthyroidism to ophthalmopathy. In roughly 6 hyperthyroidism patients, T-cell repertoires of thyroid tissue and blood were compared.

TCR beta CDR3 regions were amplified from RNA transcripts for repertoire sequencing. A first-round RT-PCR used HTBI primers with the Qiagen OneStep RT-PCR kit, followed by a second-round multiplex PCR, size selection and purification. Sequencing of the libraries was carried out on an Illumina HiSeq2000 in paired-end mode with 100 bp reads. The paper's data handling went like this. Reads were processed with SOAPnuke, discarding reads with adapters, uncalled bases, mean Phred below 15, or no exact constant-primer or identifier match. High-quality paired reads were merged with COPE v1.2.5. Each unique nucleotide sequence was treated as a clonotype, and MiTCR v1.1 was used to align the clonotypes to the IMGT TRB V, D and J references. The analysis was limited to V-J combinations with a frequency above 0.0001, which together covered 99.2% of repertoires. For each V-J combination, a TCR clonal expansion and chaos score was defined as the ratio of F50 clonal expansion to chaos observed in the TCRdist matrix. Welch's t-statistics and random forest were used to narrow the features down to around 13 V-J combinations, which were then fed into a naive Bayes classifier. The Morisita-Horn index was used to measure how similar the thyroid and blood repertoires were. Clones were called with MiXCR by TCRdb after fastp trimmed the public reads at Q25, and only in-frame beta chains were retained. Identical CDR3 proteins give one entry, which carries the most common genes and DNA. TCRdb, not the authors, supplied the V and J calls. The sample includes 57,000 or so distinct CDR3 sequences, with roughly 47% observed a single time. The ten largest clones represent 4.5% to 5% of the sample.

On the study overall, not on this receptor specifically: In cross-validation, the 13-signature model distinguished ophthalmopathy from stable hyperthyroidism with approximately 90% sensitivity and 81.08% specificity, while in the test set the corresponding values were approximately 79% and 70%. Most expanded thyroid clonotypes with a frequency above 0.001 also appeared in blood, which suggests that blood repertoires may reflect the immune response in the thyroid. In validation, the model predicted ophthalmopathy progression with 55% to 71% sensitivity and about 73% specificity; around twelve predicted patients were CT-confirmed with GO in a median of 6.5 months. Sample size was not statistically predetermined, and group allocation was not concealed from the investigators.

Ophthalmopathy patients were characterized by moderately to severely active disease, a Clinical Activity Score of at least 3, a NOSPECS grade of at least 4, and a disease duration under 3 months. Anyone with other autoimmune diseases, uncontrolled infections, pregnancy or lactation was excluded from the study. Diagnosis relied on clinical symptoms, serum thyroxine, TRAb, thyroid ultrasound and orbital computed tomography. Ficoll-Paque density gradient centrifugation was used to isolate PBMCs from around 10 ml of fresh peripheral blood. Total RNA was extracted with Trizol reagent and quality-checked on an Agilent 2100 Bioanalyzer.

The receptor was derived from an adult woman with Graves' ophthalmopathy. Sequencing was done on a sample of peripheral blood. The rearrangement joined TRBV11-2 to TRBJ2-1, and TRBD1 aligns with 7 junction nucleotides. The CDR3 has the sequence CASSLRDSYNEQFF. The sequenced DNA: TGTGCCAGCAGCTTGAGGGACAGCTACAATGAGCAGTTCTTC. The entire variable domain, with the stretches around the CDR3 drawn from the reference TRBV11-2 and TRBJ2-1 proteins, is EAGVAQSPRYKIIEKRQSVAFWCNPISGHATLYWYQQILGQGPKLLIQFQNNGVVDDSQLPKDRFSAERLKGVDSTLKIQPAKLEDSAVYLCASSLRDSYNEQFFGPGTRLTVL.